A single sample gave rise to the 30 T cell receptor beta chains below, sequenced in a study of CD8+ T cells in alopecia areata (dated by TCRdb to the late 2010s). Libraries were constructed by the immunoSEQ multiplex PCR assay. RNA was extracted from all samples and reverse transcribed into cDNA, which served as template for TCR sequencing. Not all clones reach the TCRdb copy of this immuneACCESS table, which keeps in-frame sequences only. Checked studies attribute under half of the gap to unresolved V genes and leave the rest unexplained. The sample has more than 200,000 clones on record, approximately 70% of them singletons. More than 1% of the sample is taken by the ten largest. This specimen's treatment or condition label, per the study, means: oral pan-JAK inhibitor, 5-10 mg twice daily. The specimen was CD4+ T cells sorted from blood, collected at approximately week 44, from a patient treated with tofacitinib. The receptors here all came from a human donor with alopecia areata.

This sequence joins TRBV4-1 and TRBJ1-5; D gene unclear. Per the germline V gene, CDR1 is MGHRA and CDR2 is YSYEKL. The CDR3 spans 15 residues. V dropped 1 base and J dropped 3 bases, with 10 bases sitting between them. CDR3 sequence (DNA): TGCGCCAGCAGCCAAGTATACGGATACAATCAGCCCCAGCATTTT. This translates into CASSQVYGYNQPQHF.

The J gene is TRBJ2-7, the V gene TRBV14, with no clear D. Germline V lookup: CDR1 SGHDN, CDR2 FVKESK. This CDR3 contains 13 residues. V was cut by 3 bases and J by 3 bases, with 9 bases left in between. The CDR3 reads CASSQGIVYEQYF. The CDR3 coding sequence is TGTGCCAGCAGCCAGGGGATAGTCTACGAGCAGTACTTC.

Concerning this clone itself: Distinct nucleotide sequences in the sample also encode this CDR3. The chain employs TRBV18 and TRBJ1-1; D uncertain. From germline, CDR1 is KGHSH and CDR2 LQKENI. The CDR3 covers 13 residues. Trimming took 1 base from V and 1 from J, leaving 4 bases between them. The CDR3 region is CASSPQGNTEAFF. The CDR3 DNA reads as TGTGCCAGCTCACCACAAGGGAACACTGAAGCTTTCTTT.

The CDR3 DNA reads TGTGCCTGGAGCGCCGGGGAGCTGTTTTTT. Its protein is CAWSAGELFF. This chain connects TRBV30 to TRBJ2-2; D is uncertain. Looked up from germline, CDR1 is GTSNPN and CDR2 is SVGIG (reference sequence). The CDR3 is 10 residues long. The germline V and J ends were trimmed by 3 bases and 6 bases, with 2 bases remaining between them.

J is TRBJ1-1 and V is TRBV5-1; TRBD1 matches at 7 bases. Trimming cost V 3 bases and J 2 bases; bases outside gene matches: 7. Germline CDR1 SGHRS, CDR2 YFSETQ. This CDR3 is 15 amino acids long. The CDR3 reads CASSSWDSFNTEAFF. The CDR3 DNA follows: TGCGCCAGCAGCTCCTGGGACAGTTTTAACACTGAAGCTTTCTTT.

The chain recombines TRBV7-2 with TRBJ2-3; D is perhaps TRBD2 (6 bases). The CDR3 loop spans 15 amino acids. Germline lookup yields CDR1 SGHTA and CDR2 FQGNSA. V was shortened by 1 base and J by 9 bases, with 17 bases between the two germline ends. CDR3 coding DNA: TGTGCCAGCAGCTTAGGAGGCGGAGGGGAGGACACGCAGTATTTT. Protein product: CASSLGGGGEDTQYF.

The rearrangement links TRBV7-9 to TRBJ2-3; D might be TRBD1 (5 bases). The germline CDR1 and CDR2 sequences are SEHNR and FQNEAQ (reference sequence). The CDR3 has 15 residues. The V end was cut by 2 bases, the J end by 8 bases, with 17 bases between. CDR3 in amino acids: CASSLRGSQRGTQYF. The CDR3 coding sequence is TGTGCCAGCAGCTTACGAGGATCCCAAAGGGGTACGCAGTATTTT.

The V and J genes are TRBV5-1 and TRBJ1-1; no clear D gene. The CDR3 contains 13 residues. CDR1 SGHRS and CDR2 YFSETQ come from the germline V gene. The V end was cut by 3 bases, the J end by 4 bases, with 10 bases between. The CDR3 nucleotides read TGCGCCAGCAGCTATTCCGCGAGCACTGAAGCTTTCTTT. It yields the protein CASSYSASTEAFF.

The chain joins TRBV2 to TRBJ1-3, with a weak D call TRBD1 (5 bases). V was shortened by 6 bases and J by 0 bases, with 12 bases between the two germline ends. The CDR3 is made up of 15 amino acids. CDR1 and CDR2 from the germline V gene are SNHLY and FYNNEI. The DNA for the CDR3 is TGTGCCAGCAGGGTGGCCGACAGCTCTGGAAACACCATATATTTT. It encodes CASRVADSSGNTIYF.

The V gene is TRBV2, the J gene TRBJ1-1; D is undetermined. The CDR3 length is 13 residues. CDR1 and CDR2 (germline): SNHLY, FYNNEI. Trimming left V 7 bases short and J 6 bases short, with 15 bases between. The CDR3 loop is CASTPVKVAEAFF. The CDR3 coding sequence is TGTGCCAGCACCCCGGTCAAGGTCGCTGAAGCTTTCTTT. The variable domain in full, completed from reference TRBV2 and TRBJ1-1, reads EPEVTQTPSHQVTQMGQEVILRCVPISNHLYFYWYRQILGQKVEFLVSFYNNEISEKSEIFDDQFSVERPDGSNFTLKIRSTKLEDSAMYFCASTPVKVAEAFFGQGTRLTVV.

Only a few counts were recorded for this clone. The chain employs TRBV29-1 and TRBJ2-1; 10 bases map to TRBD2. This CDR3 comprises 14 residues. The germline V gene encodes CDR1 SQVTM and CDR2 ANQGSEA. Trimming cost V 3 bases and J 5 bases; bases outside gene matches: 4. The DNA of the CDR3 is TGCAGCGTTGATCTTAGCGGGGGGAACAATGAGCAGTTCTTC. Amino acid sequence: CSVDLSGGNNEQFF.

The chain recombines TRBV27 with TRBJ1-1; TRBD1 matches 9 bases. CDR1 MNHEY and CDR2 SMNVEV come from the germline V gene (reference sequence). Losses at the gene ends were 7 bases for V and 0 bases for J; bases not matched to a gene: 6. The CDR3 consists of 15 residues. DNA for the CDR3: TGTGCCAGCAATCTGGGACAGGGTTTGAACACTGAAGCTTTCTTT. This gives the protein CASNLGQGLNTEAFF.

This clone occurred a few times. Additional DNA sequences in this sample encode the identical CDR3. The chain is built from TRBV5-1 and TRBJ2-3; D unclear. The CDR3 runs to 14 residues. The germline CDR1 and CDR2 sequences are SGHRS and YFSETQ. V shed 3 bases and J shed 2 bases, with 10 bases lying between them. The CDR3 loop reads CASSSGISTDTQYF. The DNA of the CDR3 is TGCGCCAGCAGCTCAGGCATTTCCACAGATACGCAGTATTTT.

This chain uses TRBV29-1 with TRBJ2-2; 9 bases match TRBD1. With V trimmed by 6 bases and J by 5 bases, 7 bases remained unmatched. This CDR3 has 14 residues. Germline V gene lookup returns CDR1 SQVTM and CDR2 ANQGSEA. CDR3 sequence reads: CSVPRTGVTGELFF. CDR3 DNA: TGCAGCGTGCCCCGGACAGGGGTTACCGGGGAGCTGTTTTTT.

The chain joins TRBV6-1 to TRBJ2-3; D call uncertain. The CDR3 length is 15 residues. Trimming stripped 4 bases from V and 5 bases from J, with 16 bases between. Germline V gives CDR1 MNHNS, CDR2 SASEGT. CDR3 coding DNA: TGTGCCAGCAGTGCACCAGCTCGCCCCGGAGATACGCAGTATTTT. This translates into CASSAPARPGDTQYF.

The gene calls are TRBV7-9 and TRBJ1-6; no reliable D call. This CDR3 contains 14 residues. V was pared by 3 bases and J by 10 bases, with 13 bases between. Germline loops: CDR1 SEHNR, CDR2 FQNEAQ (reference sequence). The CDR3 region is CASSLALPGSPLHF. The CDR3 bases are TGTGCCAGCAGCTTGGCCCTCCCGGGGTCACCCCTCCACTTT. Based on the CDR3 plus reference TRBV7-9 and TRBJ1-6, the full variable domain is DTGVSQNPRHKITKRGQNVTFRCDPISEHNRLYWYRQTLGQGPEFLTYFQNEAQLEKSRLLSDRFSAERPKGSFSTLEIQRTEQGDSAMYLCASSLALPGSPLHFGNGTRLTVT.

This clone was counted only a few times. V usage is TRBV9 and J usage is TRBJ1-1; no firm D call. Trimming stripped 0 bases from V and 6 bases from J, with 12 bases between. Looked up from germline, CDR1 is SGDLS and CDR2 is YYNGEE. This CDR3 comprises 14 residues. CDR3 protein: CASSVATNSAEAFF. As DNA, the CDR3 is TGTGCCAGCAGCGTAGCTACCAACAGCGCTGAAGCTTTCTTT.

This clone was counted only a few times. The J gene is TRBJ1-6, the V gene TRBV9; D perhaps matches TRBD1 (5 bases). Trimming removed 4 bases from V and 8 bases from J, with 13 bases in between. Germline V gene data show CDR1 as SGDLS and CDR2 as YYNGEE. The CDR3 loop spans 14 amino acids. The CDR3 here is CASSSGDVDSPLHF. Here the CDR3 DNA reads TGTGCCAGCAGCTCGGGGGACGTCGATTCACCCCTCCACTTT.

The CDR3 nucleotides read TGTGCCAGCAGCCCCCGCCCAATCTATGGCTACACCTTC. Its protein is CASSPRPIYGYTF. This chain links TRBV11-2 with TRBJ1-2; no firm D call. Per the germline V gene, CDR1 is SGHAT and CDR2 is FQNNGV. V lost 5 bases and J 4 bases, leaving 11 bases between the germline ends. This CDR3 region has 13 residues.

This clone was seen a few times. J is TRBJ2-5 and V is TRBV23-1, with 7 bases lining up with TRBD1. TRBV23-1 is known as an ORF, though its function is uncertain. Trimming cost V 6 bases and J 2 bases; bases outside gene matches: 9. The CDR3 consists of 15 residues. In nucleotides, the CDR3 is TGCGCCAGCAGCCTAAAAGGGACAGAACAAGAGACCCAGTACTTC. It encodes CASSLKGTEQETQYF.

The chain joins TRBV30 to TRBJ2-1; no firm D call. The germline CDR1 and CDR2 sequences are GTSNPN and SVGIG (reference sequence). V was trimmed by 4 bases and J by 6 bases, leaving 13 bases between them. This CDR3 contains 13 residues. The CDR3 region is CAWMWSLGNEQFF. CDR3 DNA: TGTGCCTGGATGTGGTCCCTGGGCAATGAGCAGTTCTTC.

This chain joins TRBV11-2 and TRBJ1-1; tentatively, D is TRBD1 (5 bases). Germline V gene data show CDR1 as SGHAT and CDR2 as FQNNGV. V was trimmed by 1 base and J by 1 base, leaving 13 bases between them. CDR3 length: 16 amino acids. CDR3 bases: TGTGCCAGCAGCTTAGCCCTTGGGCAGGGGAACACTGAAGCTTTCTTT. This translates into CASSLALGQGNTEAFF.

In its sample, this clone was seen once. Within the sample, other DNA sequences also encode this same CDR3. V usage is TRBV30 and J usage is TRBJ1-5, with D unresolved. Trimming removed 0 bases from V and 2 bases from J, with 8 bases in between. Germline assignment: CDR1 GTSNPN and CDR2 SVGIG (reference sequence). The CDR3 sequence is 14 residues long. CDR3 bases: TGTGCCTGGAGTGTCTCGGGAGGCAATCAGCCCCAGCATTTT. Amino acids: CAWSVSGGNQPQHF.

The rearrangement links TRBV29-1 to TRBJ2-7; D is uncertain. Trimming took 5 bases from V and 6 from J, leaving 14 bases between them. Germline assignment: CDR1 SQVTM and CDR2 ANQGSEA. This CDR3 has 12 residues. The CDR3 DNA follows: TGCAGCGTTCGGACGAGTGCTGGCGAGCAGTACTTC. Translated, it gives CSVRTSAGEQYF.

DNA of the CDR3: TGTGCCAGCAGCGCCGTAGGGGATGCGAAAAACATTCAGTACTTC. This codes for CASSAVGDAKNIQYF. V usage is TRBV7-8 and J usage is TRBJ2-4, with a weak D call TRBD1 (5 bases). The CDR3 has 15 amino acids. With 5 bases removed from V and 4 bases from J, the gap between germline ends came to 15 bases. CDR1 SGHVS and CDR2 FQNEAQ come from the germline V gene. Looking up the rest from reference TRBV7-8 and TRBJ2-4 gives the full variable domain: GAGVSQSPRYKVAKRGQDVALRCDPISGHVSLFWYQQALGQGPEFLTYFQNEAQLDKSGLPSDRFFAERPEGSVSTLKIQRTQQEDSAVYLCASSAVGDAKNIQYFGAGTRLSVL.

The chain joins TRBV7-2 to TRBJ1-1; D is ambiguous. The CDR3 totals 12 residues. The V end lost 3 bases, the J end lost 6 bases, and 8 bases lay between the germline ends. Germline V CDR1 and CDR2: SGHTA, FQGNSA. CDR3 in amino acids: CASSFGLAEAFF. The CDR3 DNA reads as TGTGCCAGCAGCTTTGGGTTGGCTGAAGCTTTCTTT.

The V gene is TRBV5-1, the J gene TRBJ2-6; no definite D call. The CDR3 totals 15 residues. From germline, CDR1 is SGHRS and CDR2 YFSETQ. Trimming took off 3 bases at V and 0 bases at J, with 7 bases between the two ends. CDR3 nucleotide sequence: TGCGCCAGCAGCTCAACAGACTCTGGGGCCAACGTCCTGACTTTC. It translates to CASSSTDSGANVLTF.

The CDR3 DNA sequence: TGCAGCGCCGCCGGTGGGGCGGGCAGGGAGCTGTTTTTT. It is translated as CSAAGGAGRELFF. J is TRBJ2-2 and V is TRBV29-1; D is possibly TRBD1 or TRBD2 (5 bases each). The CDR3 has 13 residues. V was trimmed by 7 bases and J by 9 bases, leaving 18 bases between them. The germline V gene has CDR1 SQVTM and CDR2 ANQGSEA.

The genes are TRBV29-1 and TRBJ2-3; TRBD2 matches 10 bases. J gave up 3 bases and V 4 bases, and 4 bases lay outside the gene matches. Per the germline V gene, CDR1 is SQVTM and CDR2 is ANQGSEA. The CDR3 is 14 amino acids. The CDR3 nucleotides are TGCAGCGTTGTTCGGACTAGCGGAACAGATACGCAGTATTTT. Amino acids: CSVVRTSGTDTQYF.

This clone was seen a few times. The rearrangement links TRBV6-6 to TRBJ1-1; maybe TRBD1 (5 bases). This CDR3 spans 11 amino acids. CDR1 MNHNY and CDR2 SVGAGI come from the germline V gene (reference sequence). The ends were cut back, 10 bases at V and 4 bases at J, with 10 bases in the middle. The CDR3 loop is CATIRATEAFF. The CDR3, as DNA: TGTGCCACCATCAGGGCCACTGAAGCTTTCTTT.